This is a list of T cell receptor beta chains from one sample in a study of blood T cell repertoires in COVID-19. Libraries were prepared by immunoSEQ multiplex PCR; TCRdb keeps only in-frame clonotypes and omits some of them. The repertoire holds about 330,000 clones, with roughly 88% as singletons. The source material was peripheral blood. Source of these receptors: a woman between 50 and 59 years old with active or convalescent COVID-19. Both conserved end residues are part of each CDR3. The D gene is left open where the match is weak. Not every row has a clone size; where given, it reads once, few, many or a size class.

CDR3aa | CDR3nt | d_gene | v_gene | abundance | j_gene
CASGTQGTNSPLHF | TGTGCCAGTGGTACGCAGGGCACTAATTCACCCCTCCACTTT | . | TRBV19 | few | TRBJ1-6
CAISESVPGFHEQYF | TGTGCCATCAGTGAGTCCGTCCCGGGGTTCCACGAGCAGTACTTC | . | TRBV10-3 | . | TRBJ2-7
CASSLTPTNEKLFF | TGTGCCAGCAGCCTGACACCAACTAATGAAAAACTGTTTTTT | . | TRBV3-1/TRBV3-2 | . | TRBJ1-4
CAWSVLATDTQYF | TGTGCCTGGAGTGTGTTGGCAACAGATACGCAGTATTTT | . | TRBV30 | . | TRBJ2-3
CSASAQGAIGYTF | TGCAGTGCTAGTGCACAGGGGGCGATAGGCTACACCTTC | TRBD1 | TRBV20-1 | . | TRBJ1-2
CASSYPVDTIYF | TGTGCCAGCAGTTACCCGGTTGACACCATATATTTT | . | TRBV6-6 | . | TRBJ1-3
CASSAREGAIINEQFF | TGTGCCAGCAGTGCGCGGGAGGGCGCTATAATTAATGAGCAGTTCTTC | TRBD2 | TRBV2 | few | TRBJ2-1
CASSSGQGMIGYTF | TGTGCCAGCAGCTCCGGACAGGGTATGATCGGCTACACCTTC | TRBD1 | TRBV7-9 | . | TRBJ1-2
CASSRGRNYGYTF | TGTGCCAGTAGTCGCGGCAGAAACTATGGCTACACCTTC | . | TRBV19 | few | TRBJ1-2
CASSQTSGKYQETQYF | TGTGCCAGCAGCCAGACTAGCGGGAAGTACCAAGAGACCCAGTACTTC | TRBD2 | TRBV5-5 | . | TRBJ2-5
CATRRVQGAGGTEAFF | TGTGCCACCCGGAGAGTACAGGGGGCGGGGGGCACTGAAGCTTTCTTT | TRBD1 | TRBV6-6 | . | TRBJ1-1
CASSWGVELEQYF | TGTGCCAGCAGCTGGGGCGTGGAACTGGAGCAGTACTTC | . | TRBV7-2 | . | TRBJ2-7
CASSPGGGAAYGYTF | TGTGCCAGCAGTCCCGGTGGAGGGGCGGCCTATGGCTACACCTTC | . | TRBV28 | . | TRBJ1-2
CASDRSDNEQFF | TGTGCCAGCGACAGGAGCGACAATGAGCAGTTCTTC | . | TRBV9 | . | TRBJ2-1
CASSFPPGTGEKLFF | TGTGCCAGCAGTTTTCCCCCTGGGACAGGTGAAAAACTGTTTTTT | TRBD1 | TRBV28 | . | TRBJ1-4
CASSAGLGYEQYF | TGTGCCAGTAGTGCGGGACTAGGCTACGAGCAGTACTTC | TRBD2 | TRBV19 | . | TRBJ2-7
CSVGKQGRGLYGYTF | TGCAGCGTTGGAAAGCAGGGGCGGGGGCTTTATGGCTACACCTTC | . | TRBV29-1 | . | TRBJ1-2
CATSGQGYSTGELFF | TGTGCCACCAGTGGACAGGGTTATAGCACCGGGGAGCTGTTTTTT | TRBD1 | TRBV24-1 | . | TRBJ2-2
CASSFNGGAYNEQFF | TGTGCCAGCAGCTTCAACGGGGGGGCCTACAATGAGCAGTTCTTC | TRBD2 | TRBV13 | few | TRBJ2-1
CASSFSGSGSSYEQYF | TGTGCCAGCAGCTTCTCAGGGTCCGGTAGCTCCTACGAGCAGTACTTC | . | TRBV7-9 | . | TRBJ2-7
CASSLGGTGNTIYF | TGCGCCAGCAGCTTAGGAGGGACTGGAAACACCATATATTTT | . | TRBV5-1 | . | TRBJ1-3
CASSRGGKSEQFF | TGCGCCAGCAGCCGAGGCGGGAAAAGTGAGCAGTTCTTC | . | TRBV4-3 | . | TRBJ2-1
CASSQSGQGIGEQYF | TGCGCCAGCAGCCAGTCGGGACAGGGGATCGGCGAGCAGTACTTC | TRBD1 | TRBV4-3 | . | TRBJ2-7
CASSIGTGGFQETQYF | TGTGCCAGTAGTATCGGGACAGGTGGGTTCCAAGAGACCCAGTACTTC | TRBD1 | TRBV19 | . | TRBJ2-5
CASSSGQHNEKLFF | TGTGCCAGCAGCTCGGGACAGCATAATGAAAAACTGTTTTTT | TRBD1 | TRBV7-9 | once | TRBJ1-4
CASSPGTSGLEEQYF | TGTGCCAGCAGTCCGGGGACTAGCGGATTAGAGGAGCAGTACTTC | TRBD2 | TRBV7-9 | . | TRBJ2-7